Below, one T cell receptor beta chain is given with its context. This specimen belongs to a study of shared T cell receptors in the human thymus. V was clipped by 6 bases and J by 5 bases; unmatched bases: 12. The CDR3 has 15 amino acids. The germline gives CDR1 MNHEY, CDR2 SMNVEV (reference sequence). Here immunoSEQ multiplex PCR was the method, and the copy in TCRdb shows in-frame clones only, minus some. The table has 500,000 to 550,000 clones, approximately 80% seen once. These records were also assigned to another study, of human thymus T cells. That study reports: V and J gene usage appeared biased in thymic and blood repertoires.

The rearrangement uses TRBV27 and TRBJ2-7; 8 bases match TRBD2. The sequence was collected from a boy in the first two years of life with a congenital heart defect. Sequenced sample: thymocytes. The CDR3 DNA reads TGTGCCAGCAGGCCGACGGGGGGGAAAGGCCACGAGCAGTACTTC. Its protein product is CASRPTGGKGHEQYF.